The 23 T cell receptor beta chains given below trace back to one sample, sequenced in a study of blood T cell repertoires in COVID-19 (dated by TCRdb to 2018 to 2021). The library was produced with the immunoSEQ multiplex PCR assay. Sourced from immuneACCESS, this table was stored by TCRdb with only in-frame sequences that have V and J called. A share of the clones is absent; for the studies checked, an unresolved V gene accounts for under half, and the remainder has no known explanation. This sample has 200,000 to 250,000 clones in its table, and roughly 80% of those were observed once. In total, the top ten clones hold 20% of the sample. Sequencing was done on a sample of peripheral blood. These receptors were collected from a man aged 30 to 45 with active or convalescent COVID-19.

This clone was seen just once. The identical CDR3 is also encoded by other nucleotide sequences in the sample. The chain carries TRBV7-2 and TRBJ2-7; TRBD2 aligns across 13 bases. The CDR3 is made up of 15 amino acids. Germline V gene data show CDR1 as SGHTA and CDR2 as FQGNSA. J lost 4 bases, V lost 1 base, and 1 base had no gene match. CDR3 amino acids: CASSLGTSGSYEQYF. Written as DNA, the CDR3 is TGTGCCAGCAGCTTAGGGACTAGCGGGAGTTACGAGCAGTACTTC. Supplemented by reference TRBV7-2 and TRBJ2-7, the full variable domain reads GAGVSQSPSNKVTEKGKDVELRCDPISGHTALYWYRQSLGQGLEFLIYFQGNSAPDKSGLPSDRFSAERTGGSVSTLTIQRTQQEDSAVYLCASSLGTSGSYEQYFGPGTRLTVT.

J is TRBJ2-3 and V is TRBV28; possibly TRBD2 for D (7 bases). This CDR3 region has 14 residues. The V gene lost 2 bases and the J gene lost 7 bases, with 13 bases spanning the gap. Per germline, CDR1 MDHEN and CDR2 SYDVKM. The CDR3 sequence is CASSLAGAGNTQYF. The CDR3 DNA follows: TGTGCCAGCAGTTTAGCGGGGGCAGGGAATACGCAGTATTTT.

This rearrangement joins TRBV28 to TRBJ2-1, with D perhaps matching TRBD2 (7 bases). Trimming removed 6 bases at V and 7 bases at J, with 16 bases between. CDR3 size: 14 residues. Germline V gives CDR1 MDHEN, CDR2 SYDVKM. CDR3 region: CASSPRGGRNEQFF. The DNA for the CDR3 is TGTGCCAGCAGCCCTAGGGGGGGACGGAATGAGCAGTTCTTC.

V gene TRBV7-3 combines with J gene TRBJ2-6, with TRBD1 matching 10 bases. The CDR3 is 18 amino acids. J gave up 2 bases and V 5 bases, and 9 bases lay outside the gene matches. Per germline, CDR1 SGHTA and CDR2 FQGTGA. CDR3 sequence (DNA): TGTGCCAGCAGCCCGAAGACAGGGGGCTGGGCTGGGGCCAACGTCCTGACTTTC. Protein product: CASSPKTGGWAGANVLTF.

The chain uses TRBV19 and TRBJ1-1; tentatively, D is TRBD1 (5 bases). V was shortened by 7 bases and J by 4 bases, with 13 bases between the two germline ends. The CDR3 spans 13 residues. CDR1 is LNHDA, CDR2 SQIVND, per germline (reference sequence). For the CDR3, the DNA is TGTGCCAGTACCCAGAGGCAGGGCACTGAAGCTTTCTTT. Protein product: CASTQRQGTEAFF.

V is TRBV6-6 and J is TRBJ2-7; no clear D gene. The CDR3 spans 14 residues. Trimming took 0 bases from V and 0 from J, leaving 6 bases between them. Germline V gene data show CDR1 as MNHNY and CDR2 as SVGAGI (reference sequence). CDR3 sequence: CASSYSAFSYEQYF. The DNA for the CDR3 is TGTGCCAGCAGTTACTCAGCCTTCTCCTACGAGCAGTACTTC.

J is TRBJ1-1 and V is TRBV20-1, with D perhaps matching TRBD1 (5 bases). The CDR3 runs to 11 residues. Between the trimmed V and J ends, which lost 1 base and 9 bases, there was a span of 9 bases. The V gene's germline CDR1 is DFQATT and CDR2 SNEGSKA (reference sequence). CDR3: CSARGGGKAFF. The DNA for the CDR3 is TGCAGTGCTAGAGGGGGCGGTAAAGCTTTCTTT.

Here the CDR3 DNA reads TGTGCCACCGGGACAGCCTTAGAGACCCAGTACTTC. Protein: CATGTALETQYF. The rearrangement joins TRBV10-3 to TRBJ2-5; 7 bases map to TRBD1. The germline gives CDR1 ENHRY, CDR2 SYGVKD. Trimming took 10 bases from V and 4 from J; bases not matched to a gene: 6. The CDR3 contains 12 residues.

Only one count was recorded for this clone. The J gene is TRBJ2-3, the V gene TRBV24-1; D is uncertain. The CDR3 runs to 16 residues. V was clipped by 7 bases and J by 1 base, with 17 bases between them. The V gene's germline CDR1 is KGHDR and CDR2 SFDVKD. The CDR3 protein is CATRSPRSSGTDTQYF. In DNA form, the CDR3 reads TGTGCCACCAGATCCCCTAGATCCTCTGGCACAGATACGCAGTATTTT.

This chain connects TRBV2 to TRBJ1-4; a weak D match, TRBD1 (5 bases). The CDR3 loop spans 15 amino acids. V lost 4 bases and J lost 0, with 9 bases in between. From germline, CDR1 is SNHLY and CDR2 FYNNEI. The CDR3 sequence is CASSGGGPTNEKLFF. DNA for the CDR3: TGTGCCAGCAGTGGGGGCGGACCAACTAATGAAAAACTGTTTTTT.

This clone occurred once. The rearrangement links TRBV21-1 to TRBJ2-2; no check of the table's D call, TRBD2, against the DNA was made. TRBV21-1 has pseudogene status. The CDR3 is 17 amino acids. CDR3: CASSGPSGGRDTGELFF. CDR3 sequence (DNA): TGTGCCAGCAGCGGGCCATCGGGAGGCAGGGACACCGGGGAGCTGTTTTTT.

This clone appeared once. The gene calls are TRBV25-1 and TRBJ2-3; D not resolved. CDR1 MGHDK and CDR2 SYGVNS come from the germline V gene. V was trimmed by 1 base and J by 0 bases, leaving 11 bases between them. This CDR3 spans 16 amino acids. The CDR3 DNA reads as TGTGCCAGCAGTGAATTATCGGCGGAGAGCACAGATACGCAGTATTTT. Encoded protein: CASSELSAESTDTQYF.

The chain couples TRBV29-1 to TRBJ2-1, with TRBD2 matching over 12 bases. The V segment lost 7 bases and the J segment 0 bases; nucleotides outside the gene matches: 16. The CDR3 extends over 19 amino acids. CDR1 is SQVTM, CDR2 ANQGSEA, per germline. CDR3 residues: CSAPSPTSGRSSSYNEQFF. CDR3 in DNA: TGCAGCGCCCCTTCCCCTACTAGCGGGAGGTCAAGCTCCTACAATGAGCAGTTCTTC.

This rearrangement joins TRBV28 to TRBJ1-5, with D possibly being TRBD1 (5 bases). CDR1 MDHEN and CDR2 SYDVKM come from the germline V gene. V was pared by 5 bases and J by 5 bases, with 13 bases between. The CDR3 sequence is 14 residues long. The CDR3 spells CASSPTVTYQPQHF. CDR3 bases: TGTGCCAGCAGTCCGACAGTTACATATCAGCCCCAGCATTTT. The variable domain in full, with the rest retrieved from reference TRBV28 and TRBJ1-5, is DVKVTQSSRYLVKRTGEKVFLECVQDMDHENMFWYRQDPGLGLRLIYFSYDVKMKEKGDIPEGYSVSREKKERFSLILESASTNQTSMYLCASSPTVTYQPQHFGDGTRLSIL.

This clone turned up a few times. The junction does not match germline at one end; this may be a read error. This chain connects TRBV6-5 to TRBJ1-2; possible D gene TRBD1, 5 bases. Germline loops: CDR1 MNHEY, CDR2 SVGAGI. This CDR3 has 11 amino acids. CDR3 loop: CASSYKGRFFF. CDR3 nucleotide sequence: TGTGCCAGCAGTTACAAGGGGCGCTTTTTCTTC.

The J gene is TRBJ2-7, the V gene TRBV18; a weak D match, TRBD2 (6 bases). The V gene's germline CDR1 is KGHSH and CDR2 LQKENI. V was shortened by 2 bases and J by 2 bases, with 7 bases between the two germline ends. The CDR3 contains 13 residues. Here the CDR3 reads CASSPSGAYEQYF. CDR3 nucleotide sequence: TGTGCCAGCTCACCATCGGGAGCCTACGAGCAGTACTTC.

This chain links TRBV27 with TRBJ1-1; 7 bases fit TRBD1. This CDR3 contains 14 residues. The V and J ends lost 6 bases and 5 bases, in that order; junction bases with no gene match: 9. Germline V gene data show CDR1 as MNHEY and CDR2 as SMNVEV (reference sequence). CDR3: CASRETGVGTEAFF. CDR3 DNA: TGTGCCAGCAGAGAAACAGGGGTAGGGACTGAAGCTTTCTTT.

This chain uses TRBV27 with TRBJ2-7; D perhaps matches TRBD1 (6 bases). Germline V gene lookup returns CDR1 MNHEY and CDR2 SMNVEV (reference sequence). The CDR3 loop spans 15 amino acids. V was shortened by 2 bases and J by 2 bases, with 13 bases between the two germline ends. CDR3 in DNA: TGTGCCAGCAGTTTAAAGGCGGACAGCCCCTACGAGCAGTACTTC. This sequence encodes CASSLKADSPYEQYF.

The chain recombines TRBV30 with TRBJ1-2; 8 bases match TRBD1. This CDR3 is 13 amino acids long. Germline loops: CDR1 GTSNPN, CDR2 SVGIG (reference sequence). The V and J ends lost 2 bases and 8 bases, in that order; junction bases with no gene match: 7. The CDR3 reads CAWSKTGERGYTF. In DNA form, the CDR3 reads TGTGCCTGGAGTAAGACAGGGGAAAGGGGCTACACCTTC.

The chain combines TRBV9 with TRBJ2-2; 12 bases map to TRBD2. Unmatched junction bases numbered 3, after V lost 0 bases and J lost 6 bases. CDR1 SGDLS and CDR2 YYNGEE come from the germline V gene. CDR3 length: 16 amino acids. CDR3 loop: CASSVGLAGAAGELFF. The CDR3 coding sequence is TGTGCCAGCAGCGTAGGACTAGCGGGAGCGGCCGGGGAGCTGTTTTTT.

This chain connects TRBV29-1 to TRBJ2-2; D is unresolved. Germline assignment: CDR1 SQVTM and CDR2 ANQGSEA. This CDR3 region has 12 residues. V was shortened by 4 bases and J by 1 base, with 4 bases between the two germline ends. CDR3 region: CSVAGNTGELFF. The CDR3 DNA sequence: TGCAGCGTTGCCGGGAACACCGGGGAGCTGTTTTTT.

The chain carries TRBV24-1 and TRBJ1-5; tentative D call: TRBD1 (6 bases). Looked up from germline, CDR1 is KGHDR and CDR2 is SFDVKD. The CDR3 covers 14 residues. V was cut by 4 bases and J by 3 bases, with 9 bases left in between. The CDR3 is CATSEGALNQPQHF. The CDR3 DNA reads as TGTGCCACCAGTGAGGGGGCCCTCAATCAGCCCCAGCATTTT.

This chain links TRBV6-4 with TRBJ2-2; D is possibly TRBD1 (5 bases). Germline V gene sequence: CDR1 MRHNA, CDR2 SNTAGT. There are 14 residues in the CDR3. The V end was cut by 6 bases, the J end by 3 bases, with 11 bases between. The CDR3 reads CASSEKGDTGELFF. In nucleotides, the CDR3 is TGTGCCAGCAGCGAGAAAGGGGACACCGGGGAGCTGTTTTTT.